Listed below are T cell receptor beta chains from one sample, sequenced in a study of CD8 T cells in Susac syndrome. TCRdb processed the immunoSEQ multiplex PCR reads anew with MiXCR; each CDR3 protein has one entry. The profile shows 150,000 to 200,000 distinct CDR3 sequences, about 94% of them singletons. The sample taken for sequencing was CD4+ T cells from PBMCs. The receptors here all came from a human donor in good health. CDR3s include the opening cysteine and the closing phenylalanine or tryptophan. The D gene is left open where the match is weak. A row's size may be missing; if present it is once, few, many or a size class.

d_gene | abundance | j_gene | v_gene | CDR3aa | CDR3nt
NA | NA | TRBJ2-5 | TRBV9 | CASSVGDGEETQYF | TGTGCCAGCAGCGTAGGGGACGGAGAAGAGACCCAGTACTTC
NA | NA | TRBJ2-2 | TRBV12-5 | CASGTVNTGELFF | TGTGCTAGTGGGACAGTTAACACCGGGGAGCTGTTTTTT
NA | NA | TRBJ2-5 | TRBV4-2 | CASSQDGLLQETQYF | TGTGCCAGCAGCCAAGACGGGTTACTCCAAGAGACCCAGTACTTC
NA | NA | TRBJ2-2 | TRBV19 | CASSKGPPNTGELFF | TGTGCCAGTAGTAAGGGACCCCCCAACACCGGGGAGCTGTTTTTT
NA | once | TRBJ1-4 | TRBV27 | CASSLKGRTNEKLFF | TGTGCCAGCTCCCTTAAGGGTAGGACTAATGAAAAACTGTTTTTT
TRBD2 | NA | TRBJ2-3 | TRBV20-1 | CSARLAGTTDTQYF | TGCAGTGCTAGACTAGCGGGGACCACAGATACGCAGTATTTT
TRBD1 | NA | TRBJ2-1 | TRBV5-8 | CASSPGQGIDEQFF | TGTGCCAGCAGCCCGGGACAGGGGATCGATGAGCAGTTCTTC
NA | NA | TRBJ2-1 | TRBV5-1 | CASSLGSRGQFF | TGCGCCAGCAGCTTGGGTTCCCGGGGGCAGTTCTTC
TRBD2 | NA | TRBJ2-7 | TRBV6-5 | CASSYSAGGGYEQYF | TGTGCCAGCAGTTACTCAGCGGGGGGCGGCTACGAGCAGTACTTC
NA | NA | TRBJ1-1 | TRBV3-1 | CASSQEIGNAEAFF | TGTGCCAGCAGCCAAGAGATAGGGAACGCTGAAGCTTTCTTT
NA | once | TRBJ2-2 | TRBV2 | CATGGPKLANTGELFF | TGTGCCACGGGGGGCCCGAAGCTCGCGAACACCGGGGAGCTGTTTTTT
TRBD1 | few | TRBJ1-2 | TRBV7-9 | CASNFMTGEYGYTF | TGTGCCAGCAACTTTATGACAGGGGAATATGGCTACACCTTC
TRBD2 | NA | TRBJ2-5 | TRBV7-9 | CASSSPGLAGGALGETQYF | TGTGCCAGCAGCTCACCGGGACTAGCGGGGGGCGCCTTGGGAGAGACCCAGTACTTC